This T cell receptor beta chain was profiled in a study of T cell responses to AZD1222 COVID-19 vaccine (dated by TCRdb to the early 2020s). About the full investigation: AZD1222 recipients with second doses at about 4 weeks or about 12 weeks were pooled, because spike-specific TCR depth and breadth did not differ between schedules. A total of around 240 trial participants underwent TCR sequencing, of whom under 220 had received two doses of AZD1222 and roughly 26 had received two doses of the MenACWY control vaccine. Trial participants were enrolled by age into subgroups of 18-55, 56-69 and 70-plus years, and 148, 28 and 57 TCR-sequenced participants, respectively, were included in these subgroups. Broader findings and caveats from the paper: Nearly half of unique spike-specific TCRs reportedly recognized epitopes outside regions mutated in the B.1.351 and B.1.1.7 variants. CD4 TCRs associated with the vaccine covered the entire spike protein, and the dominant responses were in regions 160-218 and 743-854. Conclusions about previously exposed vaccinees are limited because only a handful of AZD1222 recipients were SARS-CoV-2 seropositive at baseline. No day 14 peak-response samples were available, so repertoires were characterized only after the peak T cell response. The 56-69-year group was small, and its depth increase did not reach significance, likely because of low power. Participants were mostly white British and included more females than males, and it was suggested by the authors that clonal diversity may have been underestimated. A significant rise in spike-specific TCR breadth and depth was observed after two AZD1222 doses relative to day 0 and relative to MenACWY recipients.

In the case of this clone: The antigen it binds to is not known. It has no much larger one-base neighbor in the sample; base qualities were not kept.

In light of the paper, this sample's time point label describes: baseline before first vaccination. Vaccinee samples were obtained from the UK trials COV001 and COV002, which included a single-blind randomized controlled phase 2/3 trial of AZD1222 (ChAdOx1 nCoV-19) in healthy adults. For TCRbeta chain sequencing, PBMC samples were collected from trial participants at day 0 and at day 28 after the second dose. The CDR3 regions of human TCRbeta chains were subjected to immunosequencing. Under the source paper's analysis protocol: Repertoire TCRs were matched against a reference library of SARS-CoV-2-specific TCRs generated with the MIRA antigen-specificity platform. Breadth was defined as the fraction of unique TCRs that were SARS-CoV-2-associated, and depth was defined as the fraction of total T cells that were SARS-CoV-2-associated. Using the MIRA data, every spike-specific TCR was mapped to the spike region that the TCR reacted to and assigned to either a CD4 or a CD8 class. Log10-transformed breadth and depth values were compared by one-way ANOVA with Sidak's multiple comparisons tests. The table was pulled from immuneACCESS by TCRdb, which kept in-frame rearrangements only. Such tables lose some clones; where checked, under half of the loss comes from unresolved V genes, and the rest has no known cause. V and J calls and clone size are given by that table; D and trimming were obtained from the DNA. The table for this sample lists some 130,000 clones; about 91% of them were counted only once. The ten largest make up 2.8% of the sample.

This sequence was found in an adult in good health. The sequences come from peripheral blood, collected on day 0 of AZD1222 vaccination.

The DNA sequence is given as TGTGCCAGCAGTGACCCGGGACAGGGCGGCAATGAAAAACTGTTTTTT. This translates into CASSDPGQGGNEKLFF. The chain links TRBV6-2 or TRBV6-3 with TRBJ1-4; 9 bases in between match TRBD1. The cysteine opens and the phenylalanine closes a CDR3 of 16 amino acids. Only the CDR3 DNA stays, 48 bases, in frame from base 1. The germline V gene sets CDR1 to MNHEY and CDR2 to SVGEGT. Trimming takes 5 bases off V and 5 bases off J; junction bases not matched to a gene: 9.